The rows below give T cell receptor beta chains drawn from one sample of a study of cytomegalovirus exposure and HLA in healthy donors. Here immunoSEQ multiplex PCR was the method, and the copy in TCRdb shows in-frame clones only, minus some. The sample includes roughly 130,000 clones, 60% to 85% of them seen just once. Sequencing was performed on PBMCs. The receptors derive from a man between 18 and 29 years old in good health and CMV-seronegative. CDR3s include the opening cysteine and the closing phenylalanine or tryptophan. A D gene is named only where the DNA matches it firmly. Some rows have no size entry. The others give once, few or many, or a class for an expanded clone.

>TRBD1|TRBV19|TRBJ2-2|NA
CASSFRGRGGELFF
TGTGCCAGTAGTTTCAGGGGGCGAGGCGGGGAGCTGTTTTTT
>NA|TRBV7-6|TRBJ1-2|once
CASSQVVGGAYTF
TGTGCCAGCAGCCAGGTTGTGGGGGGAGCCTACACCTTC
>NA|TRBV29-1|TRBJ1-1|NA
CSGWGHTNTEAFF
TGCAGCGGATGGGGACACACGAACACTGAAGCTTTCTTT
>NA|TRBV5-1|TRBJ2-5|once
CASSLSGKNQETQYF
TGCGCCAGCAGCTTGTCGGGGAAAAACCAAGAGACCCAGTACTTC
>TRBD1|TRBV10-3|TRBJ2-7|NA
CAIRGTGDGGEQYF
TGTGCCATCAGAGGGACAGGAGACGGTGGGGAGCAGTACTTC
>TRBD1|TRBV6-5|TRBJ2-7|NA
CASSTGTGSSYEQYF
TGTGCCAGCAGTACTGGGACAGGGAGCTCCTACGAGCAGTACTTC
>TRBD1|TRBV4-1|TRBJ1-1|NA
CASSQGGDRDAFF
TGCGCCAGCAGCCAAGGTGGGGACAGGGACGCTTTCTTT
>TRBD1|TRBV7-9|TRBJ1-2|once
CASSLGQGDRNYGYTF
TGTGCCAGCAGCTTAGGACAGGGGGATAGAAACTATGGCTACACCTTC
>NA|TRBV7-6|TRBJ1-1|once
CASSLVGGGAFF
TGTGCCAGCAGCTTAGTCGGGGGTGGCGCTTTCTTT
>TRBD1|TRBV5-1|TRBJ1-6|NA
CASSPGQGYNSPLHF
TGCGCCAGCAGCCCGGGACAGGGCTATAATTCACCCCTCCACTTT
>TRBD1|TRBV19|TRBJ1-1|NA
CASSLTGGITEAFF
TGTGCCAGTAGTTTGACAGGGGGAATTACTGAAGCTTTCTTT
>TRBD1|TRBV7-2|TRBJ2-2|NA
CASSSGGRAKNTGELFF
TGTGCCAGCAGCTCAGGGGGCAGGGCAAAGAACACCGGGGAGCTGTTTTTT
>NA|TRBV5-6|TRBJ1-2|NA
CASSLTSGYGYTF
TGTGCCAGCAGCTTAACTAGTGGCTATGGCTACACCTTC
>NA|TRBV15|TRBJ2-3|NA
CATRDSGADTQYF
TGTGCCACCAGAGATTCCGGGGCAGATACGCAGTATTTT
>NA|TRBV9|TRBJ2-2|NA
CASSVASHTGELFF
TGTGCCAGCAGCGTAGCCTCTCACACCGGGGAGCTGTTTTTT
>TRBD1|TRBV13|TRBJ1-2|NA
CASSQRQGRYGYTF
TGTGCCAGCAGCCAACGACAGGGACGCTATGGCTACACCTTC
>NA|TRBV5-1|TRBJ2-5|NA
CASTLSPEEVQTQYF
TGCGCCAGCACCCTGAGCCCGGAGGAGGTCCAGACCCAGTACTTC
>TRBD1|TRBV9|TRBJ1-5|NA
CASSAGGWGNQPQHF
TGTGCCAGCAGCGCAGGGGGTTGGGGCAATCAGCCCCAGCATTTT
>TRBD1|TRBV18|TRBJ1-3|NA
CASSPLQGFSGNTIYF
TGTGCCAGCTCACCCTTACAGGGGTTCTCTGGAAACACCATATATTTT
>TRBD1|TRBV5-4|TRBJ2-7|NA
CASSLEPTGGGYEQYF
TGTGCCAGCAGCTTGGAGCCGACAGGGGGGGGCTACGAGCAGTACTTC
>NA|TRBV19|TRBJ1-4|NA
CASSPRGYNEKLFF
TGTGCCAGTAGTCCTAGGGGGTACAATGAAAAACTGTTTTTT
>NA|TRBV25-1|TRBJ1-6|NA
CASSESSYNSPLHF
TGTGCCAGCAGTGAGAGCTCCTATAATTCACCCCTCCACTTT
>TRBD1|TRBV11-1|TRBJ1-6|once
CASSFGQALGPLHF
TGTGCCAGCAGCTTCGGACAGGCCTTGGGACCCCTCCACTTT
>TRBD1|TRBV7-6|TRBJ2-2|NA
CASSLGGRGTGELFF
TGTGCCAGCAGCTTAGGTGGCAGGGGGACCGGGGAGCTGTTTTTT
>TRBD1|TRBV11-2|TRBJ1-2|NA
CASSYTGVHRGYTF
TGTGCCAGCAGCTACACAGGGGTCCACCGAGGCTACACCTTC
>TRBD2|TRBV6-4|TRBJ2-3|NA
CASSDSSSGEVDTQYF
TGTGCCAGCAGTGACAGTTCTAGCGGGGAGGTAGATACGCAGTATTTT
>TRBD1|TRBV6-5|TRBJ1-5|NA
CATRDRGNQPQHF
TGTGCCACCAGAGACAGGGGCAATCAGCCCCAGCATTTT
>NA|TRBV10-3|TRBJ1-2|NA
CAISEEPWTANYGYTF
TGTGCCATCAGTGAAGAACCGTGGACAGCTAACTATGGCTACACCTTC
>NA|TRBV21-1|TRBJ1-5|NA
CASSKGYRSRQGAQGIQPQHF
TGTGCCAGCAGCAAAGGGTATCGTAGTAGACAGGGGGCTCAAGGGATTCAGCCCCAGCATTTT
>NA|TRBV2|TRBJ1-4|NA
CASTGGVSEKLFF
TGTGCCAGCACCGGAGGGGTTTCAGAAAAACTGTTTTTT
>NA|TRBV28|TRBJ1-5|NA
CASSPPPSGLGQPQHF
TGTGCCAGCAGTCCACCCCCCTCGGGGTTAGGTCAGCCCCAGCATTTT
>TRBD1|TRBV4-1|TRBJ2-1|NA
CASSQDPKLPGTAAEQFF
TGCGCCAGCAGCCAAGACCCCAAACTACCCGGGACAGCTGCTGAGCAGTTCTTC
>NA|TRBV4-3|TRBJ2-5|NA
CASSQDKGTGQETQYF
TGCGCCAGCAGCCAAGATAAAGGCACAGGACAAGAGACCCAGTACTTC
>TRBD1|TRBV19|TRBJ2-1|NA
CASSLGQFRYNEQFF
TGTGCCAGTAGTCTGGGACAGTTTCGATACAATGAGCAGTTCTTC
>NA|TRBV7-9|TRBJ2-5|NA
CASSPLSGARETQYF
TGTGCCAGCAGCCCATTGTCAGGGGCAAGGGAGACCCAGTACTTC
>TRBD1|TRBV9|TRBJ1-1|NA
CASGGQMNTEAFF
TGTGCCAGCGGGGGACAGATGAACACTGAAGCTTTCTTT
>NA|TRBV7-9|TRBJ2-1|NA
CASSSPQVSLGSYNEQFF
TGTGCCAGCAGCAGCCCTCAGGTATCCTTAGGTTCCTACAATGAGCAGTTCTTC
>TRBD1|TRBV30|TRBJ2-7|NA
CAHRGRGNEQYF
TGTGCCCACAGGGGTCGGGGAAACGAGCAGTACTTC
>NA|TRBV7-9|TRBJ2-7|NA
CASSLRHVDEQYF
TGTGCCAGCAGCTTGAGACACGTCGACGAGCAGTACTTC
>TRBD1|TRBV30|TRBJ1-1|few
CAWTYWTGGSNTEAFF
TGTGCCTGGACATATTGGACAGGGGGATCGAACACTGAAGCTTTCTTT
>TRBD1|TRBV6-4|TRBJ1-1|NA
CASSVIQGTEAFF
TGTGCCAGCAGTGTAATACAGGGGACTGAAGCCTTCTTT
>TRBD2|TRBV5-1|TRBJ2-5|NA
CASSLDPAGETQYF
TGCGCCAGCAGCTTGGATCCAGCGGGGGAGACCCAGTACTTC
>NA|TRBV5-6|TRBJ1-2|NA
CASSVTQGNYGYTF
TGTGCCAGCAGCGTGACCCAGGGGAACTATGGCTACACCTTC
>NA|TRBV7-2|TRBJ2-7|NA
CASSSTPSYEQYF
TGTGCCAGCAGCTCTACCCCTTCCTACGAGCAGTACTTC
>TRBD1|TRBV6-6|TRBJ1-1|few
CASSYGTAQTEAFF
TGTGCCAGCAGTTACGGGACAGCCCAAACTGAAGCTTTCTTT
>TRBD1|TRBV6-5|TRBJ2-1|NA
CASSSQGNNEQFF
TGTGCCAGCAGTTCACAGGGGAATAATGAGCAGTTCTTC
>NA|TRBV7-3|TRBJ1-1|NA
CASSFRSGGNTEAFF
TGTGCCAGCAGCTTTCGTTCGGGAGGGAACACTGAAGCTTTCTTT
>NA|TRBV5-4|TRBJ2-2|NA
CASSSGNPPGELFF
TGTGCCAGCAGCTCCGGGAACCCCCCCGGGGAGCTGTTTTTT
>TRBD1|TRBV6-6|TRBJ1-2|NA
CASSTFGQGGDGYTF
TGTGCCAGCAGTACATTCGGACAGGGTGGGGATGGCTACACCTTC
>NA|TRBV9|TRBJ2-3|NA
CASSSAEITTDTQYF
TGTGCCAGCAGCTCCGCCGAGATCACCACAGATACGCAGTATTTT
>TRBD2|TRBV10-3|TRBJ2-4|few
CAISREGRNIQYF
TGTGCCATCTCGAGGGAGGGGAGGAACATTCAGTACTTC
>TRBD1|TRBV5-1|TRBJ2-4|NA
CASSSLPGQGTKNIQYF
TGCGCCAGCAGCTCTCTCCCGGGACAGGGAACCAAAAACATTCAGTACTTC
>NA|TRBV29-1|TRBJ2-7|NA
CSVVSRGLIDEQYF
TGCAGCGTTGTGTCTCGGGGTTTAATCGACGAGCAGTACTTC
>TRBD1|TRBV27|TRBJ1-3|NA
CASRQGLDTIYF
TGTGCCAGTCGACAGGGTTTAGACACCATATATTTT
>NA|TRBV2|TRBJ1-2|once
CASSASGLGYGYTF
TGTGCCAGCAGCGCCTCAGGGCTGGGCTATGGCTACACCTTC
>NA|TRBV6-4|TRBJ2-1|NA
CASSEVASSYNEQFF
TGTGCCAGCAGTGAGGTGGCAAGCTCCTACAATGAGCAGTTCTTC
>NA|TRBV15|TRBJ1-6|NA
CATSRGLNNSPLHF
TGTGCCACCAGCAGGGGGCTTAACAATTCACCCCTCCACTTT
>NA|TRBV5-3|TRBJ1-5|NA
CARSLVGGSNQPQHF
TGTGCCAGAAGCTTGGTAGGGGGTAGCAATCAGCCCCAGCATTTT
>NA|TRBV7-2|TRBJ1-6|NA
CASSLGRTEYNSPLHF
TGTGCCAGCAGCTTAGGAAGGACAGAATATAATTCACCCCTCCACTTT